These 16 T cell receptor beta chains were sequenced from one sample in a study of T-cell reconstitution after alpha-beta-depleted transplantation in children. Unique molecular identifiers were used in preparing the TCRbeta library. MiXCR, applied by TCRdb to the PCR reads, yields one record per CDR3 protein. The data contain roughly 310,000 distinct CDR3 sequences, around 25% of them singletons. The sequencing used PBMCs, mostly from graft donor cells, collected 180 days after TCRalphabeta/CD19-depleted stem cell transplant. These receptor sequences come from a male patient younger than 18 who had a stem cell transplant for acute lymphoblastic leukemia, so the T cells may come from the graft donor.

Here the CDR3 reads CSARQGSGAGNSPLHF. DNA for the CDR3: TGCAGTGCTAGACAGGGTTCAGGGGCTGGCAATTCACCCCTCCACTTT. The rearrangement uses TRBV20-1 and TRBJ1-6; D possibly corresponds to TRBD1 (6 bases). Germline V gene lookup returns CDR1 DFQATT and CDR2 SNEGSKA (reference sequence). This CDR3 is 16 amino acids long. The V gene lost 2 bases and the J gene lost 7 bases, with 18 bases spanning the gap.

The chain joins TRBV5-5 to TRBJ2-7, with unresolved D. Germline-derived CDR1 and CDR2 are SGHKS and YYEKEE (reference sequence). This CDR3 has 16 residues. Trimming pared 4 bases from V and 0 bases from J, leaving 17 bases between. CDR3 in amino acids: CASSLSSSPSSYEQYF. In nucleotides, the CDR3 is TGTGCCAGCAGCCTCTCAAGCAGTCCGAGCTCCTACGAGCAGTACTTC.

This clonotype has only a few counts. The chain carries TRBV13 and TRBJ2-7; 9 positions agree with TRBD1. The junction had 8 bases not matched to a gene; V was cut back by 5 bases and J by 3 bases. The CDR3 length is 15 residues. The germline V gene has CDR1 PRHDT and CDR2 FYEKMQ (reference sequence). DNA of the CDR3: TGTGCCAGCAGCCCCCCATCGACAGGGGGCTACGAGCAGTACTTC. This translates into CASSPPSTGGYEQYF.

The chain couples TRBV10-3 to TRBJ2-7; D could derive from TRBD1 or TRBD2 (5 bases each). The V end was cut by 9 bases, the J end by 2 bases, with 14 bases between. This CDR3 contains 13 residues. Germline-derived CDR1 and CDR2 are ENHRY and SYGVKD. The chain's CDR3 is CAMMGDETYEQYF. The CDR3 nucleotides are TGTGCCATGATGGGGGACGAGACCTACGAGCAGTACTTC.

This clonotype occurred many times. At one of its ends the junction is not consistent with the germline gene, which may arise from a read error. This chain links TRBV12-3 or TRBV12-4 with TRBJ2-1; no reliable D call. The CDR3 runs to 14 residues. The CDR3 DNA reads as TGCGCCAGCAGCTTGGCGAGCTCCTACAATGAGCAGTTCTTC. Translated, it gives CASSLASSYNEQFF.

The chain joins TRBV20-1 to TRBJ1-5, with a possible D match to TRBD1 (5 bases). Trimming took 3 bases from V and 0 from J, leaving 18 bases between them. CDR1 and CDR2 (germline): DFQATT, SNEGSKA (reference sequence). CDR3 size: 17 residues. This chain's CDR3 is CSASLRAHRYSNQPQHF. The CDR3, as DNA: TGCAGTGCTAGTCTCAGGGCCCATCGTTATAGCAATCAGCCCCAGCATTTT.

In its sample, this clonotype was seen a few times. This sequence joins TRBV11-1 and TRBJ2-7; D ambiguous. Looked up from germline, CDR1 is SGHAT and CDR2 is FQDESV (reference sequence). This CDR3 has 13 amino acids. Trimming took 3 bases from V and 3 from J, leaving 9 bases between them. CDR3 DNA: TGTGCCAGCAGCTTTTCACAGCTCTACGAGCAGTACTTC. Its protein product is CASSFSQLYEQYF.

This clonotype was detected many times. The V gene is TRBV5-1, the J gene TRBJ2-7; TRBD2 matches 7 bases. With 1 base clipped from V and 5 bases from J, the junction kept 9 bases outside the gene matches. The germline CDR1 and CDR2 sequences are SGHRS and YFSETQ. The CDR3 consists of 15 residues. The CDR3 bases are TGCGCCAGCAGCTTGTACGCGGGAGCTCGGAACGAGCAGTACTTC. Translated, it gives CASSLYAGARNEQYF.

The chain carries TRBV4-1 and TRBJ2-2; 9 bases map to TRBD2. There are 19 residues in the CDR3. The germline CDR1 and CDR2 sequences are MGHRA and YSYEKL. V lost 1 base to trimming and J lost 5 bases; unmatched junction nucleotides: 14. The CDR3: CASSQVRLRLAGVTGELFF. The CDR3 region has the DNA TGCGCCAGCAGCCAAGTCCGTCTACGGTTAGCGGGAGTGACCGGGGAGCTGTTTTTT.

This clonotype was counted between two and nine times. The chain has TRBV12-3 or TRBV12-4 and TRBJ2-2; 7 nucleotides line up with TRBD1. The ends lost 2 bases at V and 7 bases at J; junction bases unmatched: 10. The CDR3 is 16 amino acids. CDR3 sequence reads: CASSLRDSLHLGELFF. CDR3 coding DNA: TGTGCCAGCAGTTTACGGGACAGCCTGCACCTCGGGGAGCTGTTTTTT.

This clonotype was counted only a few times. The rearrangement uses TRBV12-3 or TRBV12-4 and TRBJ1-1; possible D gene TRBD1, 5 bases. This CDR3 region has 15 residues. V lost 7 bases and J 10 bases, leaving 25 bases between the germline ends. CDR3 sequence: CASTPTRTGPRGAFF. The CDR3 region has the DNA TGTGCCAGCACCCCAACCAGGACTGGGCCAAGGGGAGCTTTCTTT.

This sequence joins TRBV6-6 and TRBJ1-1, with unresolved D. The CDR3 is 13 amino acids. The V gene's germline CDR1 is MNHNY and CDR2 SVGAGI (reference sequence). V lost 7 bases to trimming and J lost 1 base, with 10 bases between them. The CDR3 bases are TGTGCCAGCAAGCCCGGAGGGAACACTGAAGCTTTCTTT. Its translation: CASKPGGNTEAFF.

The chain couples TRBV20-1 to TRBJ2-7; D is possibly TRBD1 (6 bases). In germline, CDR1 is DFQATT, CDR2 SNEGSKA (reference sequence). The V and J ends lost 0 bases and 3 bases respectively, with 24 bases between them. The length of the CDR3 is 18 residues. Here the CDR3 reads CSARDVRQDLFGLYEQYF. CDR3 bases: TGCAGTGCTAGAGATGTTCGACAGGATCTTTTTGGGCTCTACGAGCAGTACTTC.

This clonotype was picked up a small number of times. The rearrangement joins TRBV4-2 to TRBJ2-6, with D possibly TRBD1 on 5 matching bases. The germline CDR1 and CDR2 sequences are LGHNA and YNFKEQ. The CDR3 loop spans 16 amino acids. Trimming removed 4 bases from V and 2 bases from J, with 12 bases in between. Here the CDR3 reads CASSRMQGAGANVLTF. The CDR3 DNA follows: TGTGCCAGCAGCCGGATGCAGGGTGCTGGGGCCAACGTCCTGACTTTC.

This clonotype was recorded a few times. The CDR3 loop is CASSRILSGSGEDTQYF. The CDR3 DNA sequence: TGCGCCAGCAGCCGTATACTTAGCGGGAGTGGTGAAGATACGCAGTATTTT. This chain uses TRBV5-1 with TRBJ2-3; 9 bases line up with TRBD2. The CDR3 has 17 residues. The trim removed 4 bases at V and 5 bases at J, leaving 14 bases unmatched. In germline, CDR1 is SGHRS, CDR2 YFSETQ.

This clonotype was counted a few times. This chain joins TRBV18 and TRBJ2-5; D may be TRBD2 (5 bases). The germline CDR1 and CDR2 sequences are KGHSH and LQKENI. The CDR3 is 15 residues long. Trimming removed 1 base from V and 7 bases from J, with 16 bases in between. CDR3 sequence: CASSPQNSGSGTQYF. The CDR3 DNA is TGTGCCAGCTCACCACAAAACAGCGGTTCGGGGACCCAGTACTTC.